The 25 T cell receptor beta chains below come from one sample, sequenced in a study of cytomegalovirus exposure and HLA in healthy donors. The PCR had 60 Vbeta and 13 Jbeta primers. Libraries were prepared by immunoSEQ multiplex PCR; TCRdb keeps only in-frame clonotypes and omits some of them. The data contain 250,000 to 350,000 clones, around 90% of them singletons. The sequenced sample was PBMCs. All receptors derive from a woman younger than 30 in good health and CMV-seronegative.

The chain carries TRBV5-6 and TRBJ2-4; D gene ambiguous. The CDR3 has 17 residues. V was clipped by 0 bases and J by 0 bases, with 13 bases between them. Germline V lookup: CDR1 SGHDT, CDR2 YYEEEE. CDR3 protein: CASSLGQATQAKNIQYF. The CDR3 nucleotides are TGTGCCAGCAGCTTGGGTCAGGCCACTCAAGCCAAAAACATTCAGTACTTC.

This clone has a handful of counts. The chain carries TRBV6-6 and TRBJ2-3, with D possibly TRBD1 on 6 matching bases. The ends were cut back, 4 bases at V and 5 bases at J, with 7 bases in the middle. Germline loops: CDR1 MNHNY, CDR2 SVGAGI (reference sequence). The CDR3 runs 12 residues. This CDR3 reads CASSLTGDTQYF. In DNA form, the CDR3 reads TGTGCCAGCAGTTTGACAGGAGATACGCAGTATTTT.

The chain joins TRBV2 to TRBJ2-7, with 11 bases identical to TRBD1. V lost 10 bases and J lost 7; bases outside the gene matches: 6. This CDR3 spans 12 amino acids. CDR1 and CDR2 from the germline V gene are SNHLY and FYNNEI. CDR3 DNA: TGTGCCACGGACAGGGGGCAGGAAGAGCAGTACTTC. As protein: CATDRGQEEQYF.

J is TRBJ2-3 and V is TRBV5-1, with TRBD1 matching 8 bases. Trimming took 0 bases from V and 4 from J; bases not matched to a gene: 4. The CDR3 sequence is 15 residues long. Germline V gene sequence: CDR1 SGHRS, CDR2 YFSETQ. The CDR3 DNA sequence: TGCGCCAGCAGCTTGGTGGACAGGGTCGCAGATACGCAGTATTTT. The encoded protein is CASSLVDRVADTQYF.

This chain joins TRBV19 and TRBJ1-1, with D perhaps TRBD1 (5 bases). Germline V gives CDR1 LNHDA, CDR2 SQIVND (reference sequence). The CDR3 totals 14 residues. Deletions cut 5 bases from V and 0 bases from J, with 10 bases between. CDR3 region: CASSPATVNTEAFF. In DNA, the CDR3 is TGTGCCAGTAGTCCCGCGACAGTGAACACTGAAGCTTTCTTT.

This clone has just a few counts. The V and J genes are TRBV29-1 and TRBJ1-2, with D hard to call. Per the germline V gene, CDR1 is SQVTM and CDR2 is ANQGSEA. V shed 3 bases and J shed 3 bases, with 11 bases lying between them. The CDR3 runs 13 residues. CDR3 sequence (DNA): TGCAGCGTTGAGGAGGCGTTCGACTATGGCTACACCTTC. Its translation: CSVEEAFDYGYTF.

The rearrangement uses TRBV5-1 and TRBJ2-1, with 7 bases fitting TRBD2. This CDR3 is 16 amino acids long. Looked up from germline, CDR1 is SGHRS and CDR2 is YFSETQ. Trimming took 6 bases from V and 4 from J; bases not matched to a gene: 13. This chain's CDR3 is CASTPEPLAAYNEQFF. As DNA, the CDR3 is TGCGCCAGCACCCCGGAGCCGCTAGCGGCTTACAATGAGCAGTTCTTC.

The V and J genes are TRBV9 and TRBJ1-1; no clear D gene. Germline V CDR1 and CDR2: SGDLS, YYNGEE. The CDR3 consists of 15 residues. Trimming pared 3 bases from V and 6 bases from J, leaving 18 bases between. As DNA, the CDR3 is TGTGCCAGCAGCGAAAACCTCGGGAGCCTCTCTGAAGCTTTCTTT. As protein: CASSENLGSLSEAFF.

This chain links TRBV4-1 with TRBJ2-3; 8 bases are shared with TRBD1. From germline, CDR1 is MGHRA and CDR2 YSYEKL. V lost 3 bases and J lost 6; bases outside the gene matches: 11. The CDR3 is made up of 16 amino acids. The DNA of the CDR3 is TGCGCCAGCAGCCAGCCCCCGCAGGGGGCGAGGGATACGCAGTATTTT. It encodes CASSQPPQGARDTQYF.

A remark on this clone: Relative to the germline gene, one junction end is altered; a read error may explain this. The chain recombines TRBV7-9 with TRBJ2-2; D is unresolved. Germline CDR1 is SEHNR and CDR2 is FQNEAQ (reference sequence). The CDR3 is 13 residues long. CDR3 DNA sequence: TGTTCCAGCAGCCCAACCGGCACCGGGGAGCTGTTTTTT. Translated: CSSSPTGTGELFF.

The chain joins TRBV15 to TRBJ2-3; TRBD1 might be the D (6 bases). The CDR3 runs 15 residues. Trimming pared 2 bases from V and 7 bases from J, leaving 16 bases between. Germline values: CDR1 LNHNV, CDR2 YYDKDF (reference sequence). The CDR3 bases are TGTGCCACCAGCAGACTGACAGGTGCTGGAAATACGCAGTATTTT. It yields the protein CATSRLTGAGNTQYF.

There are a few counts of this clone. The chain recombines TRBV29-1 with TRBJ1-1; 7 nucleotides agree with TRBD1. The trim removed 3 bases at V and 4 bases at J, leaving 2 bases unmatched. This CDR3 contains 12 residues. Germline V gene sequence: CDR1 SQVTM, CDR2 ANQGSEA. The CDR3: CSVDRGITEAFF. DNA for the CDR3: TGCAGCGTTGACAGGGGGATCACTGAAGCTTTCTTT. The full variable domain, rest sourced from reference TRBV29-1 and TRBJ1-1, is SAVISQKPSRDICQRGTSLTIQCQVDSQVTMMFWYRQQPGQSLTLIATANQGSEATYESGFVIDKFPISRPNLTFSTLTVSNMSPEDSSIYLCSVDRGITEAFFGQGTRLTVV.

The chain combines TRBV19 with TRBJ1-1; 12 bases are a match to TRBD1. After removal of 7 bases from V and 4 bases from J, the junction contained 16 bases not matched to a gene. This CDR3 spans 18 amino acids. Germline V gene sequence: CDR1 LNHDA, CDR2 SQIVND (reference sequence). The CDR3 loop is CASNHAAGQGASSTEAFF. CDR3 bases: TGTGCCAGTAACCACGCGGCGGGACAGGGGGCAAGTAGCACTGAAGCTTTCTTT.

This chain links TRBV5-1 with TRBJ2-3; the match to TRBD2 covers 8 bases. This CDR3 region has 16 residues. Germline assignment: CDR1 SGHRS and CDR2 YFSETQ. The trim removed 0 bases at V and 2 bases at J, leaving 5 bases unmatched. The CDR3 nucleotides are TGCGCCAGCAGCTTGGAGCGGGGGTCCTACACAGATACGCAGTATTTT. It encodes CASSLERGSYTDTQYF.

As regards this clone: One junction end does not reproduce the germline sequence, and a read error may be involved. The CDR3 coding sequence is TGTGCCAGCAGCTTGACAGGAGGCTCCTATGAGCAGTACTTC. Its protein product is CASSLTGGSYEQYF. V is TRBV11-3 and J is TRBJ2-7, with D perhaps TRBD1 (6 bases). The CDR3 sequence is 14 residues long. Looked up from germline, CDR1 is SGHNT and CDR2 is YENEEA.

The chain links TRBV29-1 to TRBJ1-1, with D perhaps TRBD1 (5 bases). V lost 3 bases, J lost 1 base, and 12 bases lay in between. The CDR3 loop spans 14 amino acids. Germline CDR1 is SQVTM and CDR2 is ANQGSEA. The DNA for the CDR3 is TGCAGCGTTGAGGGAGGGGACCGGAACACTGAAGCTTTCTTT. Translating it yields CSVEGGDRNTEAFF.

The V gene is TRBV7-9, the J gene TRBJ1-2; D not resolved. The germline CDR1 and CDR2 sequences are SEHNR and FQNEAQ (reference sequence). Trimming took off 4 bases at V and 4 bases at J, with 7 bases between the two ends. The CDR3 has 12 residues. The CDR3 spells CASSSTPYGYTF. In nucleotides, the CDR3 is TGTGCCAGCAGCTCGACACCCTATGGCTACACCTTC.

This chain links TRBV9 with TRBJ1-1; 8 bases match TRBD1. Germline V lookup: CDR1 SGDLS, CDR2 YYNGEE. The J segment lost 2 bases and the V segment lost 5 bases, leaving 14 bases of the junction unmatched. This CDR3 contains 17 residues. The DNA of the CDR3 is TGTGCCAGCAGTGATAATTCCAGGACAGGGAGCAACACTGAAGCTTTCTTT. Amino acid sequence: CASSDNSRTGSNTEAFF.

This CDR3 reads CGTAPGGPQETQYF. In DNA form, the CDR3 reads TGTGGGACCGCACCCGGGGGACCACAAGAGACCCAGTACTTC. This rearrangement joins TRBV7-8 to TRBJ2-5, with D perhaps TRBD2 (6 bases). The CDR3 contains 14 residues. Germline V gene sequence: CDR1 SGHVS, CDR2 FQNEAQ.

V usage is TRBV5-4 and J usage is TRBJ2-7, with D perhaps TRBD2 (5 bases). This CDR3 has 15 amino acids. V lost 3 bases to trimming and J lost 4 bases, with 17 bases between them. Germline-derived CDR1 and CDR2 are SGHNT and YYREEE (reference sequence). CDR3 in amino acids: CASSWDLDSVYEQYF. The CDR3 bases are TGTGCCAGCAGCTGGGATTTGGACTCCGTTTACGAGCAGTACTTC.

The V and J genes are TRBV6-1 and TRBJ1-6; D possibly corresponds to TRBD1 (5 bases). CDR1 and CDR2 (germline): MNHNS, SASEGT. The V and J ends lost 2 bases and 0 bases respectively, with 11 bases between them. The CDR3 has 17 amino acids. For the CDR3, the DNA is TGTGCCAGCAGTGAAAGCCACAGGAGCTCCTATAATTCACCCCTCCACTTT. Encoded protein: CASSESHRSSYNSPLHF.

The chain couples TRBV27 to TRBJ1-2; 12 bases align to TRBD1. J gave up 10 bases and V 3 bases, and 6 bases lay outside the gene matches. The CDR3 has 14 amino acids. Germline V gene data show CDR1 as MNHEY and CDR2 as SMNVEV (reference sequence). CDR3 sequence reads: CASSLAGTGGAYTF. CDR3 sequence (DNA): TGTGCCAGCAGTTTGGCCGGGACAGGGGGCGCCTACACCTTC.

The V call is TRBV2, the J call TRBJ1-5, with D tentatively TRBD1 (5 bases). Germline V lookup: CDR1 SNHLY, CDR2 FYNNEI. The V gene lost 1 base and the J gene lost 4 bases, with 8 bases spanning the gap. This CDR3 contains 14 residues. The CDR3 DNA is TGTGCCAGCAGTGAAGGACAGCTTAATCAGCCCCAGCATTTT. It translates to CASSEGQLNQPQHF.

This clone appeared a single time. V and J are TRBV5-4 and TRBJ2-7, with 7 nucleotides matching TRBD1. Germline lookup yields CDR1 SGHNT and CDR2 YYREEE (reference sequence). The trim removed 1 base at V and 3 bases at J, leaving 10 bases unmatched. The CDR3 is made up of 16 amino acids. The chain's CDR3 is CASSLTGGGQVYEQYF. In DNA, the CDR3 is TGTGCCAGCAGCTTGACCGGAGGAGGACAGGTCTACGAGCAGTACTTC. Drawing the rest from reference TRBV5-4 and TRBJ2-7, the complete variable domain is ETGVTQSPTHLIKTRGQQVTLRCSSQSGHNTVSWYQQALGQGPQFIFQYYREEENGRGNFPPRFSGLQFPNYSSELNVNALELDDSALYLCASSLTGGGQVYEQYFGPGTRLTVT.

The chain has TRBV5-6 and TRBJ2-6; maybe TRBD1 (5 bases). V shed 0 bases and J shed 4 bases, with 17 bases lying between them. Germline CDR1 SGHDT, CDR2 YYEEEE. This CDR3 has 18 residues. CDR3 region: CASSLGAGISLGANVLTF. The CDR3 DNA is TGTGCCAGCAGCTTGGGGGCAGGGATTTCTCTGGGGGCCAACGTCCTGACTTTC.